This TCR beta chain was found in a study of blood T cell repertoires in COVID-19 (dated by TCRdb to about 2020). For the wider study: Samples covering the acute and convalescent phases of COVID-19 were provided by collaborators in the United States, Italy and Spain. The material from the prospective study consisted of cDNA or gDNA derived from T cells, B-cell-depleted T cells, or PBMCs. The dataset comprised deeply sampled blood TCRbeta repertoires from subjects exposed to, actively infected with, or recovered from COVID-19. The repertoires were made available in a free public database intended to serve as a resource for research on the immune response to SARS-CoV-2. Samples were obtained from the ongoing ImmuneRACE study (first 160 participants) and from roughly 1,300 subjects provided by 6 global collaborators. Nearly every sample came with metadata listing a de-identified subject ID, COVID-19 status, age in years and sex. Where available, HLA class I and class II types were obtained from metadata supplied by the sample provider rather than from assay-based typing. General findings and caveats noted by the study authors: Clinical and demographic metadata were provided uncurated, with the amount varying by source and participant.

V was cut back by 6 bases and J by 4 bases, leaving a gap of 13 bases between them. According to the germline V gene, CDR1 reads MDHEN and CDR2 reads SYDVKM. The CDR3 goes from the cysteine to the phenylalanine over 14 residues. CDR3 DNA only is kept here, 42 bases in frame from base 1. As regards this clone: Its antigen has not been determined. Within one base of it there is no much larger clone, and no base qualities were kept.

One collaborating source in Seattle enrolled patients while the patients were actively infected and followed the patients over time throughout the course of disease. Whole blood was collected in K2EDTA tubes by collaborating institutions according to the institutions' own protocols. Collaborator samples were shipped for TCRbeta analysis as frozen whole blood, isolated PBMCs, or DNA extracted from either sample type. TCRbeta CDR3 regions were amplified from genomic DNA using the immunoSEQ Assay, a bias-controlled multiplex PCR. In the original analysis: Nucleated cell counts per sample were estimated from amplification of reference gene primers within the assay. To quantify the absolute abundance of each unique TCRbeta CDR3 rearrangement, sequence reads were collapsed and filtered. For each sample, productive Simpson clonality was calculated as the square root of Simpson's diversity index over productive rearrangements. TCRdb limited this immuneACCESS table to in-frame rearrangements with V and J called. A share of clones is missing; checked studies link under half to unresolved V genes, and the rest is unexplained. V and J calls plus clone size are reproduced from that table; the DNA served to infer D and trimming. This sample lists under 150,000 clones; roughly 85% were detected once. The ten top clones hold approximately 8% of the sample.

The TCR originated in a woman aged 60-70 years with COVID-19, enrolled during active disease. Recombination connected TRBV28 to TRBJ1-3, and the D gene may be TRBD1, 6 bases matching. Sequencing used peripheral blood. The CDR3 amino acid sequence is: CASRMTGHGNTIYF. At the DNA level, the sequence is TGTGCCAGCAGGATGACAGGTCACGGAAACACCATATATTTT.